This note documents a single TCR beta chain sequence. This receptor's antigen is unknown. Nothing much larger sits one base from this clone, and base qualities are not available. Using the immunoSEQ hsTCRbeta Kit, TCR beta CDR3 regions were sequenced from DNA. The study's processing was this. The ImmunoSEQ Analyzer was used to analyse the TCR sequencing data. T cell clonality was calculated on productive rearrangements as 1 minus Pielou's evenness. To measure T cell diversity, the inverse Simpson index was applied to productive templates. T cell density was TCR beta template counts normalized to usable DNA, estimated by amplifying and sequencing housekeeping genes. Two-sided Kruskal-Wallis tests were used to compare TCR metrics across histologic stages. TCRdb provides this immuneACCESS table in a form limited to in-frame rearrangements. Some clones are lacking; in checked studies, under half of them reflect an unresolved V gene, and why the rest are absent is not known. V, J and clone size are those of that table, while D and trimming were read from the DNA. Here the sample has about 4,000 clones; 85% to 90% occur a single time. 2.5% to 3.5% of the sample is taken by the ten largest.

This sample is drawn from a study of immune evolution from preneoplasia to lung adenocarcinoma (dated by TCRdb to the early 2020s). Regarding the study in general: HLA loss of heterozygosity was found in about 6.7% of AIS, over 13% of MIA and more than 25% of ADC lesions, and in no AAH lesions. Whole exome sequencing and methylation data from the same cohort of nodules were integrated with the immune data. The study profiled immune contexture across lung adenocarcinoma precursors and invasive adenocarcinoma using immune gene expression, TCR sequencing and multiplex immunofluorescence. A total of some 51 patients contributed TCR sequencing data. The sample size was set by how many specimens were available, not by a prior power calculation. A total of 40 to 60 patients with pulmonary nodules who underwent surgical resection were included in the overall cohort. Resected precursor lesions (AAH, AIS, MIA) and invasive adenocarcinomas were compared with paired morphologically normal lung tissue. POLYSOLVER was used to infer Class I HLA alleles from exome data, while LOHHLA was used to detect allele-specific HLA loss. According to the study, around 110 samples went through TCR sequencing. Broad study findings and their caveats: All patients were from Japan and China, so applicability to Western populations was uncertain. The highest clonality was observed in normal lung, whereas higher T cell density and diversity but lower clonality appeared to be present in later-stage lesions. T cell clonality was highest in KRAS-mutant nodules compared with EGFR-mutant or double wild-type lesions. Top T cell clone frequencies were highest in normal lung and appeared to decrease progressively from AAH through AIS, MIA and invasive adenocarcinoma. The findings reflected association rather than direct causation, and larger cohorts with long-term follow-up and longitudinal biopsies were considered necessary.

Between the mid-2010s and the late 2010s, the patients underwent resection in either Japan or China. Two lung cancer pathologists independently confirmed the histologic diagnosis of each case on H&E slides. For nucleic acid extraction, premalignant or tumor cells were enriched by macro-dissection following pathologic assessment. DNA was isolated from FFPE tissue using the AllPrep DNA/RNA FFPE Kit. From the cysteine up to the phenylalanine, the CDR3 has a length of 16 residues. Only CDR3 DNA is held: 48 bases, read in frame from base 1. Deletion took 3 bases off V and 6 bases off J, with a span of 18 bases between the germline ends. CDR1 MNHEY and CDR2 SVGAGI were looked up in the germline V gene.

The sequence derives from a person aged 70 to 85 with lung adenocarcinoma. The material sequenced was FFPE minimally invasive lung adenocarcinoma tissue. Sample cell subset or site, as interpreted from the label and publication: micro-invasive lung adenocarcinoma (MIA). The chain was built from TRBV6-5 and TRBJ2-1; D gene: possibly TRBD2, on 5 matching bases. In nucleotide form, the sequence is TGTGCCAGCAGTTATCCTCGGTCCCCGGCGGGCAATGAGCAGTTCTTC. Its translation is CASSYPRSPAGNEQFF.